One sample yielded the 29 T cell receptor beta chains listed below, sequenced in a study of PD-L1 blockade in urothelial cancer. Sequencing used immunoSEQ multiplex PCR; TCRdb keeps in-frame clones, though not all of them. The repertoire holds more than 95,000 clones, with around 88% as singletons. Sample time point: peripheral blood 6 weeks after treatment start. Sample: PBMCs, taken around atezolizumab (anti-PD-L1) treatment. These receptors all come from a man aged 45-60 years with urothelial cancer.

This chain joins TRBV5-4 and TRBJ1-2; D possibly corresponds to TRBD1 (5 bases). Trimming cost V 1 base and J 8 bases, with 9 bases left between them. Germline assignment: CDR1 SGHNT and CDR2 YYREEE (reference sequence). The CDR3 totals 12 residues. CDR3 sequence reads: CASSLKQDGYTF. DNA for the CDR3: TGTGCCAGCAGCTTGAAACAGGACGGCTACACCTTC.

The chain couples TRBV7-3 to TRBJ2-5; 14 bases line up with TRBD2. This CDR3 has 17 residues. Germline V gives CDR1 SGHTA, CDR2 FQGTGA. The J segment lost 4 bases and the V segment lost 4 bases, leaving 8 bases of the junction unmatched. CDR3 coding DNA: TGTGCCAGCAGCTCGACTAGCGGGAGGGCCGGGCGAGAGACCCAGTACTTC. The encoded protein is CASSSTSGRAGRETQYF.

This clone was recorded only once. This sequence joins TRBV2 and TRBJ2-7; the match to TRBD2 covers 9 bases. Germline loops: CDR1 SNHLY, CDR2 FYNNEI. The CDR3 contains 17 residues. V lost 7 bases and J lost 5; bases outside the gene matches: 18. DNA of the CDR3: TGTGCCAGCACTAAGCGGGAGGTTGGTGTGAGCCCCGACGAGCAGTACTTC. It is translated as CASTKREVGVSPDEQYF. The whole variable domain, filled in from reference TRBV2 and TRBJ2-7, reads EPEVTQTPSHQVTQMGQEVILRCVPISNHLYFYWYRQILGQKVEFLVSFYNNEISEKSEIFDDQFSVERPDGSNFTLKIRSTKLEDSAMYFCASTKREVGVSPDEQYFGPGTRLTVT.

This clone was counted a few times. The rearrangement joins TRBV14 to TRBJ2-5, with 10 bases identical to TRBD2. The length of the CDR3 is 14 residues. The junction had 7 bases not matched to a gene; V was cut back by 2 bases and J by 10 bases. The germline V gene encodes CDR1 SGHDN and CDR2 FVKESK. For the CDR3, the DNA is TGTGCCAGCAGCCAACTTTCTAGCGGGAGTGTCCAGTACTTC. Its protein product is CASSQLSSGSVQYF. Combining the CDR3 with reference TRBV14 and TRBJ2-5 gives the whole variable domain EAGVTQFPSHSVIEKGQTVTLRCDPISGHDNLYWYRRVMGKEIKFLLHFVKESKQDESGMPNNRFLAERTGGTYSTLKVQPAELEDSGVYFCASSQLSSGSVQYFGPGTRLLVL.

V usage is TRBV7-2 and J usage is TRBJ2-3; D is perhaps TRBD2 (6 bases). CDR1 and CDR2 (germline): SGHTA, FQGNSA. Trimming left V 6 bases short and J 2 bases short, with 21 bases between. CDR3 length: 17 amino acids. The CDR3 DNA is TGTGCCAGCAGGCTAGCGACAGCCCCACGGTCCACAGATACGCAGTATTTT. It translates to CASRLATAPRSTDTQYF.

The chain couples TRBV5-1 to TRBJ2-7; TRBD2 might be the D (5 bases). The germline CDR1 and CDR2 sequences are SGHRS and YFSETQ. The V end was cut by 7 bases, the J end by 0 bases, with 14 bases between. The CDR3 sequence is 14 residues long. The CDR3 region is CASAHAGSSYEQYF. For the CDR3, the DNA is TGCGCCAGCGCCCACGCGGGTAGCTCCTACGAGCAGTACTTC. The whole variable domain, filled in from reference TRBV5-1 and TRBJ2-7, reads KAGVTQTPRYLIKTRGQQVTLSCSPISGHRSVSWYQQTPGQGLQFLFEYFSETQRNKGNFPGRFSGRQFSNSRSEMNVSTLELGDSALYLCASAHAGSSYEQYFGPGTRLTVT.

CDR3 region: CASSLGQSAGPQNEQYF. In nucleotides, the CDR3 is TGCGCCAGCAGCTTGGGACAGTCCGCGGGACCCCAGAACGAGCAGTACTTC. The chain employs TRBV5-1 and TRBJ2-7; a possible D gene is TRBD2 (6 bases). The V and J ends lost 0 bases and 5 bases respectively, with 21 bases between them. There are 17 residues in the CDR3. Looked up from germline, CDR1 is SGHRS and CDR2 is YFSETQ.

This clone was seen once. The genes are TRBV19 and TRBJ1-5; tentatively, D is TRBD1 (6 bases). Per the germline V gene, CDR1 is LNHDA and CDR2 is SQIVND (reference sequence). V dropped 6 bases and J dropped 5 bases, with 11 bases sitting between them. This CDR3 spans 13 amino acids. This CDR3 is CASSRGADQPQHF. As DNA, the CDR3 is TGTGCCAGTAGCCGGGGGGCGGATCAGCCCCAGCATTTT.

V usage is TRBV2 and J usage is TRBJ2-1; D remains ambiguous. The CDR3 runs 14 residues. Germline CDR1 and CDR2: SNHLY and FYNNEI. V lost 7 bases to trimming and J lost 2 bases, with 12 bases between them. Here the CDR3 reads CASTADLTYNEQFF. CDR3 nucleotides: TGTGCCAGCACCGCAGATTTAACCTACAATGAGCAGTTCTTC.

This CDR3 is CASSLGTTQETQYF. CDR3 nucleotide sequence: TGTGCCAGCAGTCTTGGGACTACTCAAGAGACCCAGTACTTC. V gene TRBV2 combines with J gene TRBJ2-5, with 7 bases matching TRBD2. The CDR3 extends over 14 amino acids. V lost 5 bases to trimming and J lost 2 bases; unmatched junction nucleotides: 5. Per the germline V gene, CDR1 is SNHLY and CDR2 is FYNNEI.

CDR3 protein: CASSLGETGDQPQHF. The CDR3 DNA is TGCGCCAGCAGCTTGGGGGAGACGGGCGATCAGCCCCAGCATTTT. The chain couples TRBV5-1 to TRBJ1-5; D gene unclear. The CDR3 is 15 amino acids. Trimming took off 0 bases at V and 5 bases at J, with 12 bases between the two ends. CDR1 SGHRS and CDR2 YFSETQ come from the germline V gene.

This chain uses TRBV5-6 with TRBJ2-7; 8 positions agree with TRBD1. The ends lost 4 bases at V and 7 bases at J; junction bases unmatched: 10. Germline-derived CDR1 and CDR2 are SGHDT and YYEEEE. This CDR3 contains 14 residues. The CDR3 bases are TGTGCCAGCAGCCGGCGGGACAGGCCTTCTGAGCAGTACTTC. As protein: CASSRRDRPSEQYF.

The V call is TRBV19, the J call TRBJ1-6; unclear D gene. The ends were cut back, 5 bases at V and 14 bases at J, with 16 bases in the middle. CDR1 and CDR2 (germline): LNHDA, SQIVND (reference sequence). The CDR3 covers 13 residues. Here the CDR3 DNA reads TGTGCCAGTAGTGTGACCGCCTTCCAGGCCCTCCACTTT. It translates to CASSVTAFQALHF.

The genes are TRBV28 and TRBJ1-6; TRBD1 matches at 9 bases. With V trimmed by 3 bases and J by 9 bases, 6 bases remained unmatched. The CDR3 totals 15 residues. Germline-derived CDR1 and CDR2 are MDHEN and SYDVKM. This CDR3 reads CASSFRDRVGSPLHF. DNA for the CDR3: TGTGCCAGCAGTTTTAGGGACAGGGTTGGTTCACCCCTCCACTTT.

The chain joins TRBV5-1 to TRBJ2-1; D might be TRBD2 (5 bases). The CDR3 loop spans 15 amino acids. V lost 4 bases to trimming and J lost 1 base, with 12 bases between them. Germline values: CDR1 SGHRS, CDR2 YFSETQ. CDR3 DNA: TGCGCCAGCAGCGAAAGCGGAACTTCCTACAATGAGCAGTTCTTC. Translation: CASSESGTSYNEQFF.

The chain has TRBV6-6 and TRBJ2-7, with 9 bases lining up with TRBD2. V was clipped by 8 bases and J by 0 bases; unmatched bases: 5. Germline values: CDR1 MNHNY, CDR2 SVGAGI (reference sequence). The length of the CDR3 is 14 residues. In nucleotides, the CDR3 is TGTGCCAGCCAACTAGCGGGCACCTCCTACGAGCAGTACTTC. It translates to CASQLAGTSYEQYF.

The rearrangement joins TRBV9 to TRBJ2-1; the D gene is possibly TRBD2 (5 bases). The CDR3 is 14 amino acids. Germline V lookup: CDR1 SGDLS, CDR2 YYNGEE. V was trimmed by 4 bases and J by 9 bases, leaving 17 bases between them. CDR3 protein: CASSPRLALSEQFF. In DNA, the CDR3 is TGTGCCAGCAGCCCCCGCCTAGCCCTTAGTGAGCAGTTCTTC.

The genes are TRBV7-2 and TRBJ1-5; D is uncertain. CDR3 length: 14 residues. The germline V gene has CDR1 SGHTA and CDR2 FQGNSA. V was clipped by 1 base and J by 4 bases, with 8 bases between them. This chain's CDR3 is CASSLVFSNQPQHF. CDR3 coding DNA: TGTGCCAGCAGCTTAGTCTTTTCTAATCAGCCCCAGCATTTT.

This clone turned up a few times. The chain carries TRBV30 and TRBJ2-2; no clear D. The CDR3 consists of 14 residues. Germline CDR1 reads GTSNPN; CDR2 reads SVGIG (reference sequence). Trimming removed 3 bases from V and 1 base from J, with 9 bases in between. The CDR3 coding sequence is TGTGCCTGGAGACCCCCAGGGAACACCGGGGAGCTGTTTTTT. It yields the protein CAWRPPGNTGELFF. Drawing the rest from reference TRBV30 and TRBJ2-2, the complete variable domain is SQTIHQWPATLVQPVGSPLSLECTVEGTSNPNLYWYRQAAGRGLQLLFYSVGIGQISSEVPQNLSASRPQDRQFILSSKKLLLSDSGFYLCAWRPPGNTGELFFGEGSRLTVL.

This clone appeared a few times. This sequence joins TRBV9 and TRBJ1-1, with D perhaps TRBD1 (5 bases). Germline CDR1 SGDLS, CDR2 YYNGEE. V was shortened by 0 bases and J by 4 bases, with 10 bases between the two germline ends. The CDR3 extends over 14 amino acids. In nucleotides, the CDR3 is TGTGCCAGCAGCGTAGTCAGGGTTTCCACTGAAGCTTTCTTT. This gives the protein CASSVVRVSTEAFF.

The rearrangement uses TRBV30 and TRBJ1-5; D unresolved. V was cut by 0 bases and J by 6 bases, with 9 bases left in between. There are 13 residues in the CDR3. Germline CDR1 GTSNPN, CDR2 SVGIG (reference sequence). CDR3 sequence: CAWSVRGFQPQHF. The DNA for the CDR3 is TGTGCCTGGAGTGTACGAGGGTTTCAGCCCCAGCATTTT.

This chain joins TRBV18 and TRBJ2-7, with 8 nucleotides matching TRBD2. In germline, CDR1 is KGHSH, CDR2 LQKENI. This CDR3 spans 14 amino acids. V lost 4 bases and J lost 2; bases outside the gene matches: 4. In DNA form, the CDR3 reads TGTGCCAGCTCACTCGAGACTAGCGCCTACGAGCAGTACTTC. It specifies CASSLETSAYEQYF.

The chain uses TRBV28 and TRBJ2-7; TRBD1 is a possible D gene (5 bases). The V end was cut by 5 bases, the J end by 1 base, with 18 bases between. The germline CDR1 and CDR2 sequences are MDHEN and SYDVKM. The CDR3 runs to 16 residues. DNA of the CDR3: TGTGCCAGCAGTCCTACTCGGCAGGGTCTTTCCTACGAGCAGTACTTC. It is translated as CASSPTRQGLSYEQYF.

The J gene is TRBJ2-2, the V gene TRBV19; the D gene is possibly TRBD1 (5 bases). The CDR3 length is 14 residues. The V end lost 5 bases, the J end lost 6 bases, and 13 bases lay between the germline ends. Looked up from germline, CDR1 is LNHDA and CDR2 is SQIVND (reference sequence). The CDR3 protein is CASSPRTPPGELFF. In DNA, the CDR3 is TGTGCCAGTAGTCCCCGGACACCTCCCGGGGAGCTGTTTTTT.

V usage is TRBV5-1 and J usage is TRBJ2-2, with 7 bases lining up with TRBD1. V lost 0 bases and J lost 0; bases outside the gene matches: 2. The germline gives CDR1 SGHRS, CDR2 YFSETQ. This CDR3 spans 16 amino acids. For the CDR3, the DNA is TGCGCCAGCAGCTTGGCCGGGACAGCGAACACCGGGGAGCTGTTTTTT. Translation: CASSLAGTANTGELFF. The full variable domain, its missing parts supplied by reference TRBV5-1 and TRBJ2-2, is KAGVTQTPRYLIKTRGQQVTLSCSPISGHRSVSWYQQTPGQGLQFLFEYFSETQRNKGNFPGRFSGRQFSNSRSEMNVSTLELGDSALYLCASSLAGTANTGELFFGEGSRLTVL.

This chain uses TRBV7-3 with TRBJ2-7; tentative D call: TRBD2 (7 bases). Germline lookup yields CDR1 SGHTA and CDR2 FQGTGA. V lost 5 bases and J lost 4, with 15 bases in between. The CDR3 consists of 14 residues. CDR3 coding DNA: TGTGCCAGCAGCCCTGGGGGGGCGCGGTACGAGCAGTACTTC. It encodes CASSPGGARYEQYF.

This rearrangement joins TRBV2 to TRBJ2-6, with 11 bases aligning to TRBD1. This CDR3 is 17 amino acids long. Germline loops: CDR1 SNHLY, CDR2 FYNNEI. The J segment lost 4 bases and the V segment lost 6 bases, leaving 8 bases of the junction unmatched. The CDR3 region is CASSFRDRGAGANVLTF. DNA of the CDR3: TGTGCCAGCAGCTTCCGGGACAGGGGGGCAGGGGCCAACGTCCTGACTTTC.

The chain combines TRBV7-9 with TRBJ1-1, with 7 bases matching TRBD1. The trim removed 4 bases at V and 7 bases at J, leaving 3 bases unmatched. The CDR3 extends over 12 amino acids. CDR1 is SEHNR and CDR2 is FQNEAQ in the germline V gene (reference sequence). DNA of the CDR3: TGTGCCAGCAGCTCGACAGGGTATGAAGCTTTCTTT. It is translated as CASSSTGYEAFF. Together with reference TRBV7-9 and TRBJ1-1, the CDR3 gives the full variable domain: DTGVSQNPRHKITKRGQNVTFRCDPISEHNRLYWYRQTLGQGPEFLTYFQNEAQLEKSRLLSDRFSAERPKGSFSTLEIQRTEQGDSAMYLCASSSTGYEAFFGQGTRLTVV.

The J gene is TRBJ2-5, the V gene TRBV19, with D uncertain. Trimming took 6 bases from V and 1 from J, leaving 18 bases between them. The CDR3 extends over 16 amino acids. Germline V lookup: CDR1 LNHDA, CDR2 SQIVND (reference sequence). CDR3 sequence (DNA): TGTGCCAGTAGCCATAAGGCCCACAGCTCCCAAGAGACCCAGTACTTC. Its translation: CASSHKAHSSQETQYF.